The 12 T cell receptor beta chains in this list originate from one sample, sequenced in a study of cytomegalovirus exposure and HLA in healthy donors. Sequencing was performed with immunoSEQ multiplex PCR; in TCRdb, only in-frame clones are kept and a portion is missing. The sample lists about 300,000 clones, approximately 90% seen once, with about 0.85% in the top ten. The sample comprised PBMCs. All receptors derive from a woman between 18 and 29 years old in good health and CMV-seronegative.

V is TRBV27 and J is TRBJ2-3; the match to TRBD1 covers 9 bases. CDR1 and CDR2 (germline): MNHEY, SMNVEV (reference sequence). The CDR3 sequence is 15 residues long. V dropped 7 bases and J dropped 2; count of bases not matched to a gene: 7. DNA of the CDR3: TGTGCCAGCATCCCCAGGACAGGGGACACAGATACGCAGTATTTT. This codes for CASIPRTGDTDTQYF.

This chain joins TRBV6-1 and TRBJ2-3, with D perhaps matching TRBD2 (5 bases). V lost 8 bases to trimming and J lost 3 bases, with 12 bases between them. Germline V lookup: CDR1 MNHNS, CDR2 SASEGT. The CDR3 runs to 13 residues. CDR3 coding DNA: TGTGCCAGCCGTGGGCCGGGAACAGATACGCAGTATTTT. Its translation is CASRGPGTDTQYF.

The V and J genes are TRBV27 and TRBJ1-1; 8 nucleotides align to TRBD1. The CDR3 is 15 amino acids. After removal of 5 bases from V and 6 bases from J, the junction contained 11 bases not matched to a gene. Germline V lookup: CDR1 MNHEY, CDR2 SMNVEV (reference sequence). CDR3 DNA sequence: TGTGCCAGCAGTCTGACAGGGGCCCTGTTGCCTGAAGCTTTCTTT. This codes for CASSLTGALLPEAFF.

The chain couples TRBV2 to TRBJ2-5; the match to TRBD2 covers 12 bases. V trimming: 6 bases; J trimming: 4 bases; junction bases outside the gene matches: 6. Germline-derived CDR1 and CDR2 are SNHLY and FYNNEI. The CDR3 runs 15 residues. CDR3 sequence (DNA): TGTGCCAGCAGAGAACAGGGACTAGCGGGAGAGACCCAGTACTTC. Amino acid sequence: CASREQGLAGETQYF. Variable domain in full (rest from reference TRBV2 and TRBJ2-5): EPEVTQTPSHQVTQMGQEVILRCVPISNHLYFYWYRQILGQKVEFLVSFYNNEISEKSEIFDDQFSVERPDGSNFTLKIRSTKLEDSAMYFCASREQGLAGETQYFGPGTRLLVL.

This clone has just one count. V gene TRBV13 combines with J gene TRBJ2-7, with 14 bases fitting TRBD2. The CDR3 contains 15 residues. V lost 5 bases to trimming and J lost 4 bases; unmatched junction nucleotides: 4. Germline loops: CDR1 PRHDT, CDR2 FYEKMQ (reference sequence). CDR3 in DNA: TGTGCCAGCAGCCAGGGACTAGCGGGAGTTTACGAGCAGTACTTC. This sequence encodes CASSQGLAGVYEQYF.

This rearrangement joins TRBV4-1 to TRBJ1-4, with a tentative D call TRBD1 (5 bases). V lost 1 base and J 4 bases, leaving 10 bases between the germline ends. Per the germline V gene, CDR1 is MGHRA and CDR2 is YSYEKL. The CDR3 is 15 amino acids. CDR3 region: CASSQAPGLNEKLFF. Written as DNA, the CDR3 is TGCGCCAGCAGCCAAGCCCCAGGGCTTAATGAAAAACTGTTTTTT.

The rearrangement joins TRBV28 to TRBJ1-4, with 8 bases fitting TRBD1. This CDR3 spans 15 amino acids. The junction had 11 bases not matched to a gene; V was cut back by 6 bases and J by 8 bases. Germline CDR1 and CDR2: MDHEN and SYDVKM. The CDR3 DNA follows: TGTGCCAGCAGCCTCACCCAGGGGGCTGGGGAAAAACTGTTTTTT. As protein: CASSLTQGAGEKLFF.

DNA for the CDR3: TGTGCCAGTAATCCGGGACAGGGTCGGGAAAAACTGTTTTTT. This sequence encodes CASNPGQGREKLFF. This chain connects TRBV19 to TRBJ1-4, with TRBD1 identical over 9 bases. The CDR3 runs to 14 residues. In germline, CDR1 is LNHDA, CDR2 SQIVND (reference sequence). Losses at the gene ends were 7 bases for V and 8 bases for J; bases not matched to a gene: 8. Filled out from reference TRBV19 and TRBJ1-4, the complete variable domain reads DGGITQSPKYLFRKEGQNVTLSCEQNLNHDAMYWYRQDPGQGLRLIYYSQIVNDFQKGDIAEGYSVSREKKESFPLTVTSAQKNPTAFYLCASNPGQGREKLFFGSGTQLSVL.

V is TRBV6-1 and J is TRBJ1-5, with TRBD1 as a possible D gene (5 bases). The V gene lost 4 bases and the J gene lost 5 bases, with 12 bases spanning the gap. The CDR3 has 14 amino acids. Germline CDR1 MNHNS, CDR2 SASEGT. The CDR3 coding sequence is TGTGCCAGCAGTGCTTTAGACAGAGATCAGCCCCAGCATTTT. Encoded protein: CASSALDRDQPQHF.

This rearrangement joins TRBV28 to TRBJ1-5, with D possibly matching TRBD1 (6 bases). This CDR3 region has 14 residues. Looked up from germline, CDR1 is MDHEN and CDR2 is SYDVKM. Trimming shortened V by 6 bases and J by 6 bases, and 15 bases separated the two germline ends. This chain's CDR3 is CASSRQGFGQPQHF. CDR3 DNA: TGTGCCAGCAGCCGGCAGGGGTTTGGTCAGCCCCAGCATTTT.

The J gene is TRBJ1-2, the V gene TRBV7-9; 8 bases align to TRBD1. This CDR3 comprises 12 residues. CDR1 is SEHNR and CDR2 is FQNEAQ in the germline V gene (reference sequence). Unmatched junction bases numbered 3, after V lost 5 bases and J lost 7 bases. CDR3: CASSKTGVGYTF. The CDR3 DNA reads TGTGCCAGCAGCAAGACAGGGGTTGGCTACACCTTC. The full variable domain, completed using reference TRBV7-9 and TRBJ1-2, is DTGVSQNPRHKITKRGQNVTFRCDPISEHNRLYWYRQTLGQGPEFLTYFQNEAQLEKSRLLSDRFSAERPKGSFSTLEIQRTEQGDSAMYLCASSKTGVGYTFGSGTRLTVV.

The chain uses TRBV7-2 and TRBJ2-7, with D tentatively TRBD1 (6 bases). The CDR3 is 12 residues long. V was clipped by 5 bases and J by 6 bases, with 11 bases between them. Per germline, CDR1 SGHTA and CDR2 FQGNSA. The CDR3 DNA follows: TGTGCCAGCAGCCGACAGGATGGCGAGCAGTACTTC. Translation gives CASSRQDGEQYF.